This is a list of T cell receptor beta chains from one sample in a study of CD4 T cell repertoires in COVID-19. The method was immunoSEQ multiplex PCR; TCRdb's version includes in-frame clones alone and lacks a portion of them. This table has 120 to 150 clones, 15% to 20% appearing once. The sample consisted of central memory CD4+ T cells, cultured in vitro, taken during convalescence from COVID-19. The receptors come from a human donor who had COVID-19. CDR3s include the opening cysteine and the closing phenylalanine or tryptophan. A D gene is named only where the DNA matches it firmly. The size entry is marked missing in some rows and otherwise reads once, few, many or a size class.

TRBV11-3	large	TRBJ1-1	.	CASSFYTEAFF	TGTGCCAGCAGCTTCTACACTGAAGCTTTCTTT
TRBV12-5	medium-sized	TRBJ2-2	.	CASGQHTGELFF	TGTGCTAGTGGTCAGCACACCGGGGAGCTGTTTTTT
TRBV4-1	hyperexpanded	TRBJ1-2	TRBD1	CASSQYQDRGSKGYTF	TGCGCCAGCAGCCAGTACCAGGACAGGGGGTCGAAGGGCTACACCTTC
TRBV10-1	few	TRBJ1-1	TRBD1	CARGTGVIAGAGTEAFF	TGCGCCAGAGGGACAGGGGTAATAGCAGGCGCGGGCACTGAAGCTTTCTTT
TRBV5-1	hyperexpanded	TRBJ1-3	.	CASSLEGGSGNTIYF	TGCGCCAGCAGCTTGGAGGGGGGCTCTGGAAACACCATATATTTT
TRBV4-1	large	TRBJ1-2	.	CASSQDQSRDYGYTF	TGCGCCAGCAGCCAAGATCAGAGCAGGGACTATGGCTACACCTTC
TRBV27	hyperexpanded	TRBJ2-3	.	CASSFFPPSGTDTQYF	TGTGCCAGCAGTTTCTTTCCTCCGTCGGGCACAGATACGCAGTATTTT
TRBV24-1	.	TRBJ2-1	.	CATSDHRDGYNEQFF	TGTGCCACCAGTGACCACCGGGACGGCTACAATGAGCAGTTCTTC
TRBV7-8	large	TRBJ2-1	.	CASSLANEQFF	TGTGCCAGCAGCTTAGCCAATGAGCAGTTCTTC
TRBV30	medium-sized	TRBJ1-1	.	CAWSSIRDSEGAFF	TGTGCCTGGAGTTCCATCCGGGACTCGGAGGGAGCTTTCTTT
TRBV28	few	TRBJ1-2	TRBD1	CASSHNRGSGGYGYTF	TGTGCCAGCAGTCATAACAGGGGGTCCGGCGGATATGGCTACACCTTC
TRBV2	large	TRBJ1-1	.	CASSEEGSTEAFF	TGTGCCAGCAGTGAAGAGGGCTCCACTGAAGCTTTCTTT
TRBV25-1	hyperexpanded	TRBJ2-1	.	CASRIGNGYNEQFF	TGTGCCAGCAGGATAGGGAACGGCTACAATGAGCAGTTCTTC
TRBV1	large	TRBJ1-1	.	CTSSQEPVEGVGEAFF	TGCACCAGCAGCCAAGAACCCGTGGAAGGGGTTGGTGAAGCTTTCTTT
TRBV29-1	medium-sized	TRBJ1-2	.	CSVGSDNYGYTF	TGCAGCGTTGGGAGTGACAACTATGGCTACACCTTC
TRBV6-6	medium-sized	TRBJ1-1	TRBD1	CASSNRGDTEAFF	TGTGCCAGCAGTAACAGGGGGGACACTGAAGCTTTCTTT
TRBV7-9	medium-sized	TRBJ1-3	.	CASSQATAGNTIYF	TGTGCCAGCAGCCAAGCCACTGCGGGAAACACCATATATTTT
TRBV18	large	TRBJ1-4	.	CASSPDVKTNEKLFF	TGTGCCAGCTCACCGGACGTCAAAACTAATGAAAAACTGTTTTTT
TRBV6-2/TRBV6-3	.	TRBJ2-5	.	CASSYSRTGLLSPETQYF	TGTGCCAGCAGTTACTCTCGCACGGGGTTACTTTCCCCAGAGACCCAGTACTTC
TRBV6-5	.	TRBJ1-2	.	CACSYLRVLKGYTF	TGTGCCTGCAGTTACCTCAGGGTGTTAAAGGGCTACACCTTC
TRBV11-2	few	TRBJ2-1	.	CASSPGTAEGRVEQFF	TGTGCCAGCAGCCCGGGGACAGCCGAAGGGAGGGTGGAGCAGTTCTTC
TRBV12-5	medium-sized	TRBJ1-1	TRBD1	CASGADRGKAFF	TGTGCTAGTGGTGCGGACAGGGGGAAAGCTTTCTTT
TRBV12-3/TRBV12-4	medium-sized	TRBJ2-5	.	CASSFSRGTQYF	TGTGCCAGCAGTTTTAGCCGGGGGACTCAGTACTTC
TRBV18	medium-sized	TRBJ1-2	.	CASSADPIGSPRGYTF	TGTGCCAGCTCAGCAGATCCCATCGGTTCTCCTCGTGGCTACACCTTC
TRBV19	few	TRBJ1-5	TRBD1	CASSMGQGLYSNQPQHF	TGTGCCAGTAGTATGGGACAGGGCCTTTATAGCAATCAGCCCCAGCATTTT
TRBV3-1/TRBV3-2	.	TRBJ2-1	.	CASSIRGPDNEQFF	TGTGCCAGCAGCATCAGGGGTCCCGACAATGAGCAGTTCTTC
TRBV2	few	TRBJ1-3	TRBD1	CASSPDRGSGNTIYF	TGTGCCAGCAGTCCAGACAGGGGCTCTGGAAACACCATATATTTT
TRBV7-3	large	TRBJ2-1	TRBD1	CASSLMKGASAEQFF	TGTGCCAGCAGCTTAATGAAGGGGGCGTCGGCTGAGCAGTTCTTC
TRBV24-1	medium-sized	TRBJ2-2	.	CATSSTRNTGELFF	TGTGCCACCAGCTCCACTAGAAACACCGGGGAGCTGTTTTTT
TRBV27	medium-sized	TRBJ2-1	TRBD2	CASSPDVRGNFIF	TGTGCCAGCAGTCCGGACGTGCGGGGGAATTTTATCTTC
TRBV6-5	.	TRBJ1-2	.	CACSYLWELKGYTF	TGTGCCTGCAGTTACCTCTGGGAGTTAAAGGGCTACACCTTC
TRBV4-2	large	TRBJ1-2	TRBD1	CASSQEGGLRGIYGYTF	TGTGCCAGCAGCCAAGAGGGAGGGCTCAGGGGGATATATGGCTACACCTTC
TRBV2	medium-sized	TRBJ1-2	.	CASSDPGRTYGYTF	TGTGCCAGCAGTGACCCGGGACGGACCTATGGCTACACCTTC
TRBV4-1	.	TRBJ1-2	TRBD1	CASSLYLDRGSKGYTF	TGCGCCAGCAGCCTGTACCTGGACAGGGGGTCGAAGGGCTACACCTTC
TRBV11-3	medium-sized	TRBJ2-5	.	CASSKTGAGVETQYF	TGTGCCAGCAGCAAAACTGGAGCGGGTGTTGAGACCCAGTACTTC
TRBV19	medium-sized	TRBJ1-1	.	CASSTLQGRVEAFF	TGTGCCAGTAGTACTCTACAGGGTCGGGTTGAAGCTTTCTTT
TRBV10-3	hyperexpanded	TRBJ1-3	.	CAIRRDIASGNTIYF	TGTGCCATCAGGCGGGACATAGCATCTGGAAACACCATATATTTT
TRBV7-2	.	TRBJ2-5	.	CASSLGSETQYF	TGTGCCAGCAGCTTAGGTTCCGAGACCCAGTACTTC
TRBV5-1	.	TRBJ2-7	TRBD1	CASSRTGNEGQYF	TGCGCCAGCAGCAGGACAGGGAACGAAGGGCAGTACTTC
TRBV12-5	medium-sized	TRBJ2-6	TRBD1	CASGLGTGGFSGANVLTF	TGTGCTAGTGGTTTGGGGACAGGGGGTTTCTCTGGGGCCAACGTCCTGACTTTC
TRBV19	large	TRBJ1-5	.	CASSANEGRRPQHF	TGTGCCAGTAGCGCTAATGAAGGGCGCCGGCCCCAGCATTTT
TRBV4-1	large	TRBJ2-3	TRBD2	CASSQLPLSVGGADTQYF	TGCGCCAGCAGCCAACTTCCCCTGTCTGTGGGGGGGGCAGATACGCAGTATTTT
TRBV11-3	large	TRBJ2-1	.	CASSNPGTSRYNEQFF	TGTGCCAGCAGCAATCCGGGGACGTCTAGATACAATGAGCAGTTCTTC
TRBV11-2	medium-sized	TRBJ2-1	.	CASSLGGEGGFF	TGTGCCAGCAGCTTAGGAGGAGAGGGGGGGTTCTTC
TRBV19	medium-sized	TRBJ2-2	.	CASTQTTGELFF	TGTGCCAGTACCCAGACTACCGGGGAGCTGTTTTTT
TRBV10-3	.	TRBJ1-3	.	CAIRRDLSSGNTIYF	TGTGCCATCAGGAGGGACTTAAGCTCTGGAAACACCATATATTTT
TRBV7-3	.	TRBJ1-4	TRBD1	CASSIDRAGKLFF	TGTGCCAGCAGCATCGACAGGGCTGGAAAACTGTTTTTT
TRBV7-7	large	TRBJ2-5	.	CASSPGVGDQETQYF	TGTGCTAGCAGCCCAGGGGTTGGGGACCAAGAGACCCAGTACTTC
TRBV30	hyperexpanded	TRBJ1-1	TRBD1	CAWSVPPGGYTEAFF	TGTGCCTGGAGTGTACCCCCAGGGGGCTACACTGAAGCTTTCTTT
TRBV4-1	few	TRBJ2-1	TRBD2	CASSQGPAGGSYNEQFF	TGCGCCAGCAGCCAAGGGCCAGCGGGGGGCTCCTACAATGAGCAGTTCTTC
TRBV6-1	medium-sized	TRBJ1-1	TRBD1	CASSNRGDTEAFF	TGTGCCAGCAGTAACAGGGGGGACACTGAAGCTTTCTTT
TRBV5-1	.	TRBJ2-5	TRBD2	CASSLGGGGAGETQYF	TGCGCCAGCAGCTTGGGCGGCGGGGGGGCGGGAGAGACCCAGTACTTC
TRBV7-9	.	TRBJ2-3	TRBD2	CASSLGTSVTYF	TGTGCCAGCAGCTTGGGGACTAGCGTAACGTATTTT
TRBV11-2	hyperexpanded	TRBJ1-4	.	CASSFLGGAANEKLFF	TGTGCCAGCAGCTTCCTCGGGGGGGCGGCTAATGAAAAACTGTTTTTT
TRBV9	large	TRBJ2-2	.	CASSPGLGGELFF	TGTGCCAGCAGCCCCGGCCTAGGCGGGGAGCTGTTTTTT
TRBV18	.	TRBJ2-3	.	CASSPPEITDTQYF	TGTGCCAGCTCACCACCGGAGATCACAGATACGCAGTATTTT